The sequence of this T cell receptor beta chain was determined in a study of shared clonotypes between healthy human individuals (dated by TCRdb to about 2020). The study in broad terms: A few men and two women, aged 18 to 49 years, made up the cohort. To estimate repertoire size and how much clonotypes are shared between individuals, the study performed deep sequencing of blood TCR repertoires from roughly five healthy adults. Libraries were prepared and TCR repertoires were sequenced by different laboratories using diverse techniques, in order to increase sequencing depth and limit assay-specific biases. Leukapheresis yielded between about 0.8 and 9.5 billion PBMCs per donor. What the study reported, not specific to this receptor: Based on pairwise subsampling, the degree of clonotype sharing among donors was expected to be affected by sequencing depth. The genetic and exposure-history diversity represented was limited by the small number of donors. Sampling was limited to blood, and TCR repertoires in tissue likely differ from TCR repertoires in blood.

As concerns this clone: The target of this receptor is not known. Being one base from a much bigger clone, this may be a read error. The sample contains more than one DNA sequence encoding this CDR3.

V loses 4 bases, J loses 4 bases, and the germline ends lie 11 bases apart. CDR1 and CDR2 are drawn from the germline V gene (reference sequence): GTSNPN, SVGIG. Inclusive of the bounding cysteine and phenylalanine, the CDR3 is 12 residues long. The DNA shown is the 36-base CDR3, in frame from base 1. Donors were healthy HIV-negative adults with no recently reported acute infections or vaccinations. All donors were Caucasian adults living in Nashville, Tennessee, USA. For unsorted samples, some 90 million PBMCs were counted, and genomic DNA was extracted using the QIAamp DNA Blood Mini kit. Blood was obtained by leukapheresis, after which PBMCs were separated by Ficoll-Histopaque density gradient centrifugation and cryopreserved in liquid nitrogen vapor phase. Using the deep immunoSEQ assay, TCR CDR3 regions were amplified from genomic DNA by multiplex PCR. Genomic DNA extracted from each cell subset was distributed evenly over all wells of several immunoSEQ 96-well plates, and each plate served as one replicate. For unsorted PBMC, approximately 0.3 ug of genomic DNA, equivalent to about 30,000 T cell genomes, went into each replicate PCR. Unsorted PBMC genomic DNA was sequenced across ten immunoSEQ deep assay plates. Purified libraries were quantified with a Qubit 3.0 fluorometer, sized on a Bioanalyzer 2100, and re-quantified with the KAPA Library Quantification kit. A separate single-read 150-cycle Illumina NextSeq 550 flow cell was used to sequence each immunoSEQ 96-well plate. In the source study's methods: Because the immunoSEQ output held only junctional sequences and lacked quality scores, the filtering could not match the filtering applied to full-length reads. To assign V/J genes and CDR3, sequences were annotated using PyIR, a Python wrapper for IgBLAST v1.9, with IMGT germline references. Reads with weak V/J assignments (E-value above 1e-6), missing CDR3, stop codons, out-of-frame junctions, or ambiguous translated residues were removed. V3J clonotypes were defined as sequences sharing an identical inferred V gene, J gene, and CDR3 amino acid sequence. The percentage overlap between two repertoires was calculated by dividing the number of shared unique clonotypes by the size of the smaller repertoire. Three approaches were used to assess repertoire richness: RTK rarefaction, the Chao1 estimator, and Recon v2.1 estimates of unobserved clonotypes. TCRdb holds this immuneACCESS table with in-frame rearrangements only. Some clones are missing; in checked studies, unresolved V genes explain under half, and the rest has no known cause. V and J calls and clone size are as listed in that table; D and trimming were resolved from the DNA. For this sample the table gives nearly 500,000 clones, of which around 78% were detected only once. The top ten clonotypes cover approximately 13% of the sample.

Specimen: PBMCs. The rearranged segments are TRBV30 and TRBJ2-7; the D assignment is uncertain and may be TRBD1 or TRBD2, with 5 bases supporting each. The clonotype was recovered from a woman aged 40 to 50 in good health. Some clones in this sample may be carry-over from other donors' samples. The CDR3 protein: CAWTSWGYEQYF. The bases read TGTGCCTGGACTAGCTGGGGGTACGAGCAGTACTTC.